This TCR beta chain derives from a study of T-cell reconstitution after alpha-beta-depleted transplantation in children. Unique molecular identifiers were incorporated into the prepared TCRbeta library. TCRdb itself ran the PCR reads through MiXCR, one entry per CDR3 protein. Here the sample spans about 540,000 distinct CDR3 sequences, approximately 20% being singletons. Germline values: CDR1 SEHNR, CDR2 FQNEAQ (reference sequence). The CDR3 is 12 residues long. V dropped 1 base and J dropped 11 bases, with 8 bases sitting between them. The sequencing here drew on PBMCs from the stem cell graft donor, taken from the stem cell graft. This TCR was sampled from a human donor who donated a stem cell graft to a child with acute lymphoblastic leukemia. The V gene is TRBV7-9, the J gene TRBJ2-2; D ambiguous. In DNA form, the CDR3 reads TGTGCCAGCAGCTTAGTCCAGGTTGAGCTGTTTTTT. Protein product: CASSLVQVELFF.